This entry lists 11 T cell receptor beta chains sequenced from one sample in a study of PD-L1 blockade in urothelial cancer. Libraries were prepared by immunoSEQ multiplex PCR; TCRdb keeps only in-frame clonotypes and omits some of them. The sample lists some 50,000 clones, roughly 87% occurring once. As for time point: pretreatment peripheral blood. Sequences were derived from PBMCs, sampled around atezolizumab (anti-PD-L1) treatment. Source of these receptors: a woman in her sixties or seventies with urothelial cancer.

This clone was counted a single time. The chain combines TRBV2 with TRBJ2-1, with D maybe TRBD1 (6 bases). The ends were cut back, 9 bases at V and 2 bases at J, with 11 bases in the middle. CDR3 length: 13 amino acids. CDR1 and CDR2 from the germline V gene are SNHLY and FYNNEI. The CDR3 region has the DNA TGTGCCAGAGGCGAGGGGGCCTACAATGAGCAGTTCTTC. Encoded protein: CARGEGAYNEQFF.

This sequence joins TRBV5-4 and TRBJ1-1, with D hard to call. This CDR3 region has 14 residues. Trimming took off 4 bases at V and 1 base at J, with 11 bases between the two ends. Germline V gene lookup returns CDR1 SGHNT and CDR2 YYREEE (reference sequence). CDR3 protein: CASSIDNGNTEAFF. The DNA for the CDR3 is TGTGCCAGCAGCATAGATAATGGGAACACTGAAGCTTTCTTT.

The V gene is TRBV7-2, the J gene TRBJ1-5, with 9 bases matching TRBD1. CDR1 is SGHTA, CDR2 FQGNSA, per germline. Germline trimming cut 1 base from V and 5 bases from J; bases unmatched to any gene: 6. CDR3 size: 16 residues. The DNA of the CDR3 is TGTGCCAGCAGCTTAGGCACAGGGGGCAGACATCAGCCCCAGCATTTT. It codes for CASSLGTGGRHQPQHF. Filled out from reference TRBV7-2 and TRBJ1-5, the complete variable domain reads GAGVSQSPSNKVTEKGKDVELRCDPISGHTALYWYRQSLGQGLEFLIYFQGNSAPDKSGLPSDRFSAERTGGSVSTLTIQRTQQEDSAVYLCASSLGTGGRHQPQHFGDGTRLSIL.

The rearrangement uses TRBV18 and TRBJ2-2; D gene ambiguous. This CDR3 contains 15 residues. The germline V gene has CDR1 KGHSH and CDR2 LQKENI. Trimming pared 0 bases from V and 4 bases from J, leaving 9 bases between. The CDR3 region has the DNA TGTGCCAGCTCACCACCAGTGACGGGCACCGGGGAGCTGTTTTTT. This encodes CASSPPVTGTGELFF. The full variable domain, completed using reference TRBV18 and TRBJ2-2, is NAGVMQNPRHLVRRRGQEARLRCSPMKGHSHVYWYRQLPEEGLKFMVYLQKENIIDESGMPKERFSAEFPKEGPSILRIQQVVRGDSAAYFCASSPPVTGTGELFFGEGSRLTVL.

The chain joins TRBV2 to TRBJ1-2; D gene unclear. V lost 2 bases and J lost 4, with 2 bases in between. This CDR3 has 11 amino acids. Germline CDR1 and CDR2: SNHLY and FYNNEI. The CDR3 DNA sequence: TGTGCCAGCAGTGAACGCTATGGCTACACCTTC. Amino acids: CASSERYGYTF.

The rearrangement uses TRBV5-6 and TRBJ2-2, with D perhaps matching TRBD1 (6 bases). CDR3 length: 16 amino acids. The V end lost 1 base, the J end lost 2 bases, and 12 bases lay between the germline ends. The germline V gene encodes CDR1 SGHDT and CDR2 YYEEEE. CDR3 protein: CASSLYGRGNTGELFF. The CDR3 nucleotides are TGTGCCAGCAGCTTGTACGGCAGGGGAAACACCGGGGAGCTGTTTTTT.

The chain employs TRBV5-6 and TRBJ1-3; D is uncertain. In germline, CDR1 is SGHDT, CDR2 YYEEEE. V was pared by 1 base and J by 1 base, with 6 bases between. The CDR3 has 14 residues. This CDR3 is CASSLWSSGNTIYF. CDR3 coding DNA: TGTGCCAGCAGCTTGTGGAGTTCTGGAAACACCATATATTTT.

This clone was seen more than once but under ten times. The chain couples TRBV18 to TRBJ1-1; unclear D gene. Germline assignment: CDR1 KGHSH and CDR2 LQKENI. Trimming removed 6 bases at V and 1 base at J, with 12 bases between. The CDR3 covers 14 residues. CDR3 bases: TGTGCCAGCTCGTTGACACCTCCGAACACTGAAGCTTTCTTT. Its protein is CASSLTPPNTEAFF.

In this sample, this clone turned up a few times. The gene calls are TRBV10-3 and TRBJ1-5; 8 positions agree with TRBD1. The CDR3 spans 13 residues. V was clipped by 8 bases and J by 6 bases; unmatched bases: 6. Per the germline V gene, CDR1 is ENHRY and CDR2 is SYGVKD. The CDR3 here is CAISDTGGQPQHF. CDR3 bases: TGTGCCATCTCCGATACAGGGGGTCAGCCCCAGCATTTT.

Written as DNA, the CDR3 is TGTGCCAGCAGCTTTATCGGGCAGGGGTATTACAATGAGCAGTTCTTC. Amino acids: CASSFIGQGYYNEQFF. The rearrangement uses TRBV11-2 and TRBJ2-1, with TRBD1 as a possible D gene (6 bases). The CDR3 contains 16 residues. Germline CDR1 SGHAT, CDR2 FQNNGV. V shed 3 bases and J shed 4 bases, with 16 bases lying between them. Using reference TRBV11-2 and TRBJ2-1 for the parts outside the CDR3, the full variable domain is EAGVAQSPRYKIIEKRQSVAFWCNPISGHATLYWYQQILGQGPKLLIQFQNNGVVDDSQLPKDRFSAERLKGVDSTLKIQPAKLEDSAVYLCASSFIGQGYYNEQFFGPGTRLTVL.

This clone was seen only once. V usage is TRBV27 and J usage is TRBJ2-7; D gene ambiguous. Germline CDR1 is MNHEY and CDR2 is SMNVEV (reference sequence). V lost 0 bases and J 4 bases, leaving 10 bases between the germline ends. The CDR3 runs 14 residues. CDR3 region: CASSLSRQHYEQYF. For the CDR3, the DNA is TGTGCCAGCAGTTTATCGCGGCAGCATTACGAGCAGTACTTC.